This TCR beta chain was retrieved from a study of T cells after yellow fever vaccination. Study context: The authors prepared low-cell-number fractions using SMART-Seq v4 Ultra Low Input.

TCRdb re-analysed the 5' RACE reads in MiXCR, keeping a single row per CDR3 protein. The table lists nearly 550,000 distinct CDR3 sequences, about a fifth of them singletons. This CDR3 spans 15 amino acids. Germline V gene lookup returns CDR1 KGHSH and CDR2 LQKENI. The ends were cut back, 2 bases at V and 1 base at J, with 11 bases in the middle. In its sample, this clonotype was seen a few times. This chain links TRBV18 with TRBJ2-5; possible D gene TRBD1, 6 bases. The sequenced sample was PBMCs, obtained 15 days after the yellow fever booster vaccination. The receptor's source is a man younger than 40 who received the YFV17D yellow fever vaccine. CDR3 residues: CASSPNRARQETQYF. The DNA of the CDR3 is TGTGCCAGCTCACCAAACAGGGCTCGCCAAGAGACCCAGTACTTC.